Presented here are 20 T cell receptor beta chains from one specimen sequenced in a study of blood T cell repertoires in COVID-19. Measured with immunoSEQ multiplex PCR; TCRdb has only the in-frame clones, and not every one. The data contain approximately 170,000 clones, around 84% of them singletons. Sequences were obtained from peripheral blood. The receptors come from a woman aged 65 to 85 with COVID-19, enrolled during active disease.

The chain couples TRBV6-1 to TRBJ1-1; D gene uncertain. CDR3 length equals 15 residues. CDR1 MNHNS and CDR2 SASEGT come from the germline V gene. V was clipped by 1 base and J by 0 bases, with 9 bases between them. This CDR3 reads CASSEGRGMNTEAFF. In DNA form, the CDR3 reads TGTGCCAGCAGTGAAGGAAGAGGGATGAACACTGAAGCTTTCTTT.

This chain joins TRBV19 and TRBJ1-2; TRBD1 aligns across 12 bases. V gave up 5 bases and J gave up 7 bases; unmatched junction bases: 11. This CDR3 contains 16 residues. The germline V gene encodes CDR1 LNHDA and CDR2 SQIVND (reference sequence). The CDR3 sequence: CASSQPPGQGAFGYTF. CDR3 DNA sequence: TGTGCCAGTAGTCAACCCCCGGGACAGGGGGCGTTTGGCTACACCTTC.

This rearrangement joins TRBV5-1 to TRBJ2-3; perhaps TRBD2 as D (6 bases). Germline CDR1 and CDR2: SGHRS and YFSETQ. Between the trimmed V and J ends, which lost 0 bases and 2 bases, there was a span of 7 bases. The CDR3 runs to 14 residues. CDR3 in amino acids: CASSLGGDTDTQYF. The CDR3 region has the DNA TGCGCCAGCAGCTTGGGCGGGGACACAGATACGCAGTATTTT.

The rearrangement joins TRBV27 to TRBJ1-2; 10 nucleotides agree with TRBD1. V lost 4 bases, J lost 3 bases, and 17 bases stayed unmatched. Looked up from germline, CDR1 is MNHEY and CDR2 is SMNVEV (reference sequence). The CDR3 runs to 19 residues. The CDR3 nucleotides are TGTGCCAGCAGTTCCCCCGGGACAGGGGTCGCCCTGGGAGACTATGGCTACACCTTC. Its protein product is CASSSPGTGVALGDYGYTF.

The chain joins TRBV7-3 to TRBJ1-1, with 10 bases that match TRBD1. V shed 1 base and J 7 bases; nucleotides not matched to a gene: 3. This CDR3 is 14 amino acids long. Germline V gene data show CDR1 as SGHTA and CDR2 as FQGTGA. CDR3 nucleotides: TGTGCCAGCAGCTTAATGGGACAGGGGCATGAAGCTTTCTTT. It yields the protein CASSLMGQGHEAFF.

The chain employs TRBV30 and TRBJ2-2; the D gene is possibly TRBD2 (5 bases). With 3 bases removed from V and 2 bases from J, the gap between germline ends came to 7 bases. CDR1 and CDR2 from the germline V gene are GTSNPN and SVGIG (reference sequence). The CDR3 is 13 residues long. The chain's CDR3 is CAWRGSNTGELFF. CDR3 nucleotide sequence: TGTGCCTGGAGGGGGAGCAACACCGGGGAGCTGTTTTTT.

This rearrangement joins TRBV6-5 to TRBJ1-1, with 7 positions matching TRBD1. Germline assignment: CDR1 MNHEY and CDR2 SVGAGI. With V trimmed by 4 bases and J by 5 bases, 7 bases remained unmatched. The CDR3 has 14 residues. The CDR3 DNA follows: TGTGCCAGCAGTTCGCAGGGGGTTGGTACTGAAGCTTTCTTT. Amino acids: CASSSQGVGTEAFF.

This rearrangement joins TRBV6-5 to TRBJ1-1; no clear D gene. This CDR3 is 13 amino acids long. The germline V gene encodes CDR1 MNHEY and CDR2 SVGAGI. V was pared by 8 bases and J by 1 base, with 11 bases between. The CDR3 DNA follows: TGTGCCAGCCGGGGAGACAAGAACACTGAAGCTTTCTTT. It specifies CASRGDKNTEAFF.

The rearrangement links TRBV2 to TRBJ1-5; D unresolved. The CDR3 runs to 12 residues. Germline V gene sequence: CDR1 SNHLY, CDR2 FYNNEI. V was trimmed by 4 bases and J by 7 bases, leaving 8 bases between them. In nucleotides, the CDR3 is TGTGCCAGCAGTGGGGCGGGCCAGCCCCAGCATTTT. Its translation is CASSGAGQPQHF. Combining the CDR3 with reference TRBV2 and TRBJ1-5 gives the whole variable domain EPEVTQTPSHQVTQMGQEVILRCVPISNHLYFYWYRQILGQKVEFLVSFYNNEISEKSEIFDDQFSVERPDGSNFTLKIRSTKLEDSAMYFCASSGAGQPQHFGDGTRLSIL.

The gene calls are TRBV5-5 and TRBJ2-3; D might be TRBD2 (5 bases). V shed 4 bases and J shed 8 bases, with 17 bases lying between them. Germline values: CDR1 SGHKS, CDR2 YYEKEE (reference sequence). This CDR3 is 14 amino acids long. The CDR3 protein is CASSQDWGEGTQYF. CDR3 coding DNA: TGTGCCAGCAGCCAAGACTGGGGTGAGGGTACGCAGTATTTT. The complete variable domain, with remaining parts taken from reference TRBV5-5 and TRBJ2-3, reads DAGVTQSPTHLIKTRGQQVTLRCSPISGHKSVSWYQQVLGQGPQFIFQYYEKEERGRGNFPDRFSARQFPNYSSELNVNALLLGDSALYLCASSQDWGEGTQYFGPGTRLTVL.

The CDR3 reads CSVVLGQGIQQYF. CDR3 nucleotide sequence: TGCAGCGTTGTATTAGGACAGGGAATACAGCAGTACTTC. This chain connects TRBV29-1 to TRBJ2-7, with TRBD1 identical over 8 bases. Per germline, CDR1 SQVTM and CDR2 ANQGSEA. Unmatched junction bases numbered 10, after V lost 4 bases and J lost 8 bases. This CDR3 has 13 amino acids.

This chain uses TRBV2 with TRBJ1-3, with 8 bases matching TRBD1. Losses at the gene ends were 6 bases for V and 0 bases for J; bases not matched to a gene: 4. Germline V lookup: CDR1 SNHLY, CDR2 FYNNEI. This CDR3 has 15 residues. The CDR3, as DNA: TGTGCCAGCAGCGCGACAGGGGTCTCTGGAAACACCATATATTTT. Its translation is CASSATGVSGNTIYF.

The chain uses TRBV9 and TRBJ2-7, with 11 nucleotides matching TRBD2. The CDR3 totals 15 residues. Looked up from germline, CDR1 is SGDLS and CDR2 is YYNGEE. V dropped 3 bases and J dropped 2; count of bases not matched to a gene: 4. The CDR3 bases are TGTGCCAGCAGCGGGGAGACTAGCGGGACCTACGAGCAGTACTTC. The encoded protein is CASSGETSGTYEQYF.

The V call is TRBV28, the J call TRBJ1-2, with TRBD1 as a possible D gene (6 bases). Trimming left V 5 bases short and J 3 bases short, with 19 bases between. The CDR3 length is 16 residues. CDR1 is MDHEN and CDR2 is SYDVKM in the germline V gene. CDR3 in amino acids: CASSPRLTGRHYGYTF. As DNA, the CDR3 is TGTGCCAGCAGTCCCCGCTTGACAGGACGACACTATGGCTACACCTTC.

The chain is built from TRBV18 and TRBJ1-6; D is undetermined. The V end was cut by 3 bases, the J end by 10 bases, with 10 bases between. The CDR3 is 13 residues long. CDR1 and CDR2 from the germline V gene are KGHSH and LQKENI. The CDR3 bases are TGTGCCAGCTCACCCCCGGTAAACTCACCCCTCCACTTT. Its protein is CASSPPVNSPLHF.

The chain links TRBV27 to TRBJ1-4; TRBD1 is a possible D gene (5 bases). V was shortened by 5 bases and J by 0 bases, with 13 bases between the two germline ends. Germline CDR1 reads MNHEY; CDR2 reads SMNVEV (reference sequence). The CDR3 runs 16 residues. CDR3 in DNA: TGTGCCAGCAGTAGAGAGGGGACTACAACTAATGAAAAACTGTTTTTT. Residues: CASSREGTTTNEKLFF.

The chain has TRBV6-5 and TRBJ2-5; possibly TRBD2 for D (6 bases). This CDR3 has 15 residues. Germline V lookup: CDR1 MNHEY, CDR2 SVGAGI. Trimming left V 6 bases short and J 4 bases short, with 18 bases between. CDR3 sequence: CASRRETGIGETQYF. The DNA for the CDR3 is TGTGCCAGCAGACGGGAGACGGGTATAGGAGAGACCCAGTACTTC.

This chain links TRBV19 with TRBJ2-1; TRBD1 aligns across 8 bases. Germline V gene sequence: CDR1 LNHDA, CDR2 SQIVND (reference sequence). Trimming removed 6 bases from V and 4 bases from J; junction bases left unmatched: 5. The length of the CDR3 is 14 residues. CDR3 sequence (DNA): TGTGCCAGTAGCCGGGGACAGGTATACAATGAGCAGTTCTTC. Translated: CASSRGQVYNEQFF.

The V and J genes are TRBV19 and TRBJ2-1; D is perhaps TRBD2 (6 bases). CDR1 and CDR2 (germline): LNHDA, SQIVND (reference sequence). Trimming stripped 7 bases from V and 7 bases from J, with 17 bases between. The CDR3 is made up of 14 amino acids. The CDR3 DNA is TGTGCCAGTAACATAGGAGGGCTTGATAATGAGCAGTTCTTC. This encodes CASNIGGLDNEQFF.

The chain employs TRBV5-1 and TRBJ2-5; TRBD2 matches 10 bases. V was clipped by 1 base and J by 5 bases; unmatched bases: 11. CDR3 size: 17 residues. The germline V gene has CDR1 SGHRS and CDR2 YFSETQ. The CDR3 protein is CASSLPSASGSGETQYF. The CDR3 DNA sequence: TGCGCCAGCAGCTTGCCCTCCGCTAGCGGGAGTGGCGAGACCCAGTACTTC.